The 25 T cell receptor beta chains given below trace back to one sample, sequenced in a study of spatial heterogeneity in lung cancer. Time point reported: sample taken at primary tumor resection. Unsorted whole RNA samples from tumor, nontumor lung or frozen PBMC were sequenced. MiXCR, applied by TCRdb to the 5' RACE reads, yields one record per CDR3 protein. The table lists about 13,000 distinct CDR3 sequences, around 5% of them singletons, with about 38% in the top ten. The sequencing used lung tumor tissue, collected at surgery. The receptor source for this set is a human donor with early-stage non-small cell lung cancer.

This clonotype came up many times. Within a library made for alpha chains, this beta chain is off target, and its count is uninformative. As DNA, the CDR3 is TGTGCCAGCAGCCCACAGTGGGGACTAAGCTACGAGCAGTACTTC. Residues: CASSPQWGLSYEQYF. The V and J genes are TRBV9 and TRBJ2-7; 7 bases align to TRBD2. The CDR3 has 15 amino acids. The V gene end was trimmed by 4 bases and the J gene end by 3 bases; junction bases not matched to a gene: 10. From germline, CDR1 is SGDLS and CDR2 YYNGEE.

This clonotype was recorded at least ten times. This beta chain is a stray read from a library made for alpha chains; its abundance is not meaningful. The chain recombines TRBV7-2 with TRBJ1-6; D is ambiguous. The germline V gene has CDR1 SGHTA and CDR2 FQGNSA. The CDR3 covers 16 residues. Trimming took 1 base from V and 5 from J, leaving 12 bases between them. The DNA for the CDR3 is TGTGCCAGCAGCTTAGATCTAGCAGCAAATAATTCACCCCTCCACTTT. Translating gives CASSLDLAANNSPLHF.

This clonotype has at least ten counts. The library was built for alpha chains, so this beta chain is an off-target read and its size means little. This chain links TRBV9 with TRBJ1-1; possibly TRBD1 for D (5 bases). Looked up from germline, CDR1 is SGDLS and CDR2 is YYNGEE. CDR3 size: 17 residues. Trimming took 4 bases from V and 6 from J, leaving 25 bases between them. This CDR3 is CASSTGPERGGVSEAFF. The CDR3 nucleotides are TGTGCCAGCAGCACCGGGCCAGAAAGGGGCGGCGTGTCTGAAGCTTTCTTT.

As concerns this clonotype: This beta chain appears as a stray read in a library generated for alpha chains; its size is not informative. The genes are TRBV6-4 and TRBJ2-4; 10 bases are a match to TRBD2. This CDR3 comprises 12 residues. Germline lookup yields CDR1 MRHNA and CDR2 SNTAGT. V shed 2 bases, J shed 16 bases, and the junction held 5 bases outside the gene matches. CDR3 sequence: CASSDPSGRRYF. DNA of the CDR3: TGTGCCAGCAGTGACCCTAGCGGGAGACGATACTTC.

Ten or more counts support this clonotype. This beta chain appears as a stray read in a library generated for alpha chains; its size is not informative. The chain uses TRBV5-1 and TRBJ1-2; 7 bases map to TRBD1. This CDR3 is 16 amino acids long. The V and J ends lost 6 bases and 0 bases, in that order; junction bases with no gene match: 11. Per germline, CDR1 SGHRS and CDR2 YFSETQ. The CDR3 reads CASKGGTLKANYGYTF. The CDR3 DNA reads as TGCGCCAGCAAAGGGGGCACCCTTAAAGCTAACTATGGCTACACCTTC.

There are many counts of this clonotype. For a library built for alpha chains, this beta chain is a stray read; little rests on its size. The V call is TRBV20-1, the J call TRBJ1-2, with D possibly TRBD1 on 5 matching bases. CDR3 length equals 13 residues. Germline V lookup: CDR1 DFQATT, CDR2 SNEGSKA (reference sequence). Trimming stripped 0 bases from V and 4 bases from J, with 9 bases between. CDR3 coding DNA: TGCAGTGCTAGAGAGGGGGTTCTCTATGGCTACACCTTC. Its protein product is CSAREGVLYGYTF.

This clonotype was counted ten times or more. This beta chain came through as a stray read in a library set up for alpha chains, and its size says little. The chain joins TRBV6-5 to TRBJ1-1, with a tentative D call TRBD1 (6 bases). Germline values: CDR1 MNHEY, CDR2 SVGAGI. Trimming cost V 5 bases and J 8 bases, with 12 bases left between them. The CDR3 length is 12 residues. The CDR3 nucleotides are TGTGCCAGCAGTCGACGACAGGAAGAAGCTTTCTTT. Translating it yields CASSRRQEEAFF.

This clonotype was seen many times. This beta chain appears as a stray read in a library generated for alpha chains; its size is not informative. The chain couples TRBV5-1 to TRBJ1-1; tentative D call: TRBD1 (6 bases). V was cut by 4 bases and J by 0 bases, with 10 bases left in between. Germline CDR1 reads SGHRS; CDR2 reads YFSETQ. This CDR3 region has 14 residues. Here the CDR3 DNA reads TGCGCCAGCAGCACGGGACACGTGAACACTGAAGCTTTCTTT. Protein sequence: CASSTGHVNTEAFF.

This clonotype has at least ten counts. This beta chain appears as a stray read in a library generated for alpha chains; its size is not informative. The rearrangement joins TRBV11-2 to TRBJ2-3; 8 bases align to TRBD2. V gave up 7 bases and J gave up 5 bases; unmatched junction bases: 8. Per the germline V gene, CDR1 is SGHAT and CDR2 is FQNNGV. CDR3 length equals 14 residues. The CDR3 bases are TGTGCCAGCACCACGGGAGGGCTTAGAGATACGCAGTATTTT. Its translation: CASTTGGLRDTQYF. Variable domain in full (rest from reference TRBV11-2 and TRBJ2-3): EAGVAQSPRYKIIEKRQSVAFWCNPISGHATLYWYQQILGQGPKLLIQFQNNGVVDDSQLPKDRFSAERLKGVDSTLKIQPAKLEDSAVYLCASTTGGLRDTQYFGPGTRLTVL.

This clonotype was seen at least ten times. This beta chain came through as a stray read in a library set up for alpha chains, and its size says little. The J gene is TRBJ1-2, the V gene TRBV6-4; maybe TRBD1 (5 bases). Trimming took off 4 bases at V and 0 bases at J, with 9 bases between the two ends. In germline, CDR1 is MRHNA, CDR2 SNTAGT. The CDR3 is 14 residues long. The CDR3 DNA reads as TGTGCCAGCAGTGCCGGGACCACTAACTATGGCTACACCTTC. Its translation is CASSAGTTNYGYTF.

This clonotype was counted ten times or more. Within a library made for alpha chains, this beta chain is off target, and its count is uninformative. The chain couples TRBV4-3 to TRBJ2-7; D ambiguous. Germline CDR1 reads LGHNA; CDR2 reads YSLEER. CDR3 size: 16 residues. Trimming pared 1 base from V and 5 bases from J, leaving 18 bases between. The CDR3 DNA sequence: TGCGCCAGCAGCCAAGGTGGGCAGACACGTCCGCACGAGCAGTACTTC. Amino acids: CASSQGGQTRPHEQYF.

Ten or more counts support this clonotype. Little can be read into the size of this beta chain, an off-target read in a library designed for alpha chains. This chain links TRBV6-5 with TRBJ2-3, with TRBD1 matching over 7 bases. Trimming took 6 bases from V and 2 from J; bases not matched to a gene: 5. Germline CDR1 MNHEY, CDR2 SVGAGI. The CDR3 spans 14 residues. CDR3 bases: TGTGCCAGCAGGGGACAGAAATTCACAGATACGCAGTATTTT. This encodes CASRGQKFTDTQYF.

This clonotype was seen many times. This beta chain came through as a stray read in a library set up for alpha chains, and its size says little. The rearrangement joins TRBV3-1 to TRBJ2-1; 10 positions match TRBD1. In germline, CDR1 is LGHDT, CDR2 YNNKEL (reference sequence). The ends lost 3 bases at V and 4 bases at J; junction bases unmatched: 3. This CDR3 is built from 15 residues. CDR3 DNA sequence: TGTGCCAGCAGCCAGGACAGGGGGGCTTACAATGAGCAGTTCTTC. Residues: CASSQDRGAYNEQFF.

The sample holds a few counts of this clonotype. Because the library targeted alpha chains, this beta chain is an off-target read whose size means little. The rearrangement links TRBV7-6 to TRBJ2-7; possibly TRBD1 for D (6 bases). V dropped 2 bases and J dropped 6 bases, with 11 bases sitting between them. In germline, CDR1 is SGHVS, CDR2 FNYEAQ. This CDR3 spans 13 amino acids. The CDR3 spells CASSLNGQTEQYV. The CDR3 region has the DNA TGTGCCAGCAGCTTAAACGGACAGACCGAGCAGTACGTC.

This clonotype has ten or more counts. Little can be read into the size of this beta chain, an off-target read in a library designed for alpha chains. The rearrangement links TRBV7-8 to TRBJ1-2; 7 positions agree with TRBD1. The V and J ends lost 6 bases and 0 bases, in that order; junction bases with no gene match: 4. Germline lookup yields CDR1 SGHVS and CDR2 FQNEAQ. CDR3 length: 14 residues. This chain's CDR3 is CASSYRGPNYGYTF. CDR3 in DNA: TGTGCCAGCAGTTACAGGGGACCTAACTATGGCTACACCTTC.

In its sample, this clonotype was seen many times. A library made for alpha chains picked up this beta chain off target, so its size means little. This sequence joins TRBV20-1 and TRBJ2-7; D perhaps matches TRBD2 (6 bases). CDR3 size: 13 residues. CDR1 is DFQATT and CDR2 is SNEGSKA in the germline V gene (reference sequence). With 5 bases removed from V and 0 bases from J, the gap between germline ends came to 11 bases. The CDR3 sequence is CSARPGLSYEQYF. CDR3 sequence (DNA): TGCAGTGCTCGCCCGGGACTCTCCTACGAGCAGTACTTC.

This clonotype was counted at least ten times. Because this beta chain is a stray read in a library intended to capture alpha chains, its abundance should not be given much weight. This rearrangement joins TRBV7-2 to TRBJ2-2; 9 positions match TRBD1. V shed 0 bases, J shed 3 bases, and the junction held 2 bases outside the gene matches. Germline V gives CDR1 SGHTA, CDR2 FQGNSA. CDR3 length: 16 residues. Here the CDR3 DNA reads TGTGCCAGCAGCTTAGCCAGGACAGGGGACACCGGGGAGCTGTTTTTT. Translating gives CASSLARTGDTGELFF. The variable domain in full, with the rest retrieved from reference TRBV7-2 and TRBJ2-2, is GAGVSQSPSNKVTEKGKDVELRCDPISGHTALYWYRQSLGQGLEFLIYFQGNSAPDKSGLPSDRFSAERTGGSVSTLTIQRTQQEDSAVYLCASSLARTGDTGELFFGEGSRLTVL.

By sample fraction, this clonotype is medium-sized (0.01 to 0.1%). A library made for alpha chains picked up this beta chain off target, so its size means little. J is TRBJ2-5 and V is TRBV2; D is undetermined. The CDR3 sequence is 14 residues long. Germline CDR1 SNHLY, CDR2 FYNNEI. V lost 6 bases to trimming and J lost 1 base, with 12 bases between them. In DNA, the CDR3 is TGTGCCAGCAGCCCTACCCGGGCCCAAGAGACCCAGTACTTC. Encoded protein: CASSPTRAQETQYF.

This clonotype was detected a few times. In a library made to pick up alpha chains, this beta chain is a stray read with a size that means little. The rearrangement uses TRBV7-2 and TRBJ2-5; 10 bases are shared with TRBD1. This CDR3 spans 15 amino acids. Trimming at V came to 4 bases and at J to 0 bases, leaving 2 bases not matched to a gene. Per the germline V gene, CDR1 is SGHTA and CDR2 is FQGNSA. CDR3 DNA: TGTGCCAGCAGCTCGGGACAGGGGTACCAAGAGACCCAGTACTTC. Protein sequence: CASSSGQGYQETQYF.

This clonotype was counted many times. This beta chain is off target for a library built for alpha chains, so its abundance means little. This chain links TRBV25-1 with TRBJ1-1; unclear D gene. The CDR3 sequence is 12 residues long. Per the germline V gene, CDR1 is MGHDK and CDR2 is SYGVNS. Trimming removed 3 bases from V and 9 bases from J, with 11 bases in between. CDR3 DNA: TGTGCCAGCAGTGATCGCCCCCGGAAAGCTTTCTTT. Translation gives CASSDRPRKAFF.

This clonotype was counted ten times or more. The library was designed around alpha chains, so this beta chain is a stray read whose abundance carries little weight. This sequence joins TRBV6-6 and TRBJ1-6; D gene uncertain. This CDR3 is built from 13 residues. The germline V gene encodes CDR1 MNHNY and CDR2 SVGAGI (reference sequence). Trimming cost V 5 bases and J 9 bases, with 11 bases left between them. The CDR3 DNA reads as TGTGCCAGCAGTAGCAGTGAGCGTTCACCCCTCCACTTT. It yields the protein CASSSSERSPLHF.

This clonotype was seen at least ten times. Since the library was made to target alpha chains, this beta chain is a stray read and its abundance is not meaningful. The chain has TRBV12-3 or TRBV12-4 and TRBJ2-5; possibly TRBD1 for D (6 bases). There are 14 residues in the CDR3. V was trimmed by 6 bases and J by 2 bases, leaving 13 bases between them. The CDR3 loop reads CASRLGATQETQYF. In nucleotides, the CDR3 is TGTGCCAGCAGGTTGGGGGCAACTCAAGAGACCCAGTACTTC.

This clonotype was recorded many times. In a library made to pick up alpha chains, this beta chain is a stray read with a size that means little. The rearrangement uses TRBV24-1 and TRBJ2-7, with TRBD1 identical over 7 bases. Germline CDR1 is KGHDR and CDR2 is SFDVKD. With 8 bases clipped from V and 1 base from J, the junction kept 4 bases outside the gene matches. The CDR3 spans 13 residues. The CDR3 loop is CATTGQRSYEQYV. In DNA, the CDR3 is TGTGCCACCACGGGACAGAGATCCTACGAGCAGTACGTC.

This clonotype was counted at least ten times. Found in a library prepared for alpha chains, this beta chain is an off-target read, and its abundance has little meaning. The chain couples TRBV7-2 to TRBJ1-4, with 9 bases identical to TRBD1. Germline CDR1 and CDR2: SGHTA and FQGNSA. The CDR3 consists of 17 residues. V gave up 0 bases and J gave up 5 bases; unmatched junction bases: 7. CDR3 bases: TGTGCCAGCAGCTTAGCCGGGACAGGGAGGCCCAATGAAAAACTGTTTTTT. It is translated as CASSLAGTGRPNEKLFF.

In its sample, this clonotype was seen many times. This beta chain represents an off-target read in a library built for alpha chains; its size is of limited meaning. The genes are TRBV20-1 and TRBJ1-2; maybe TRBD1 (5 bases). The CDR3 loop spans 15 amino acids. Germline lookup yields CDR1 DFQATT and CDR2 SNEGSKA (reference sequence). Trimming left V 5 bases short and J 4 bases short, with 20 bases between. The CDR3 spells CSALQKGKSSYGYTF. As DNA, the CDR3 is TGCAGTGCTCTTCAAAAGGGGAAATCATCCTATGGCTACACCTTC.